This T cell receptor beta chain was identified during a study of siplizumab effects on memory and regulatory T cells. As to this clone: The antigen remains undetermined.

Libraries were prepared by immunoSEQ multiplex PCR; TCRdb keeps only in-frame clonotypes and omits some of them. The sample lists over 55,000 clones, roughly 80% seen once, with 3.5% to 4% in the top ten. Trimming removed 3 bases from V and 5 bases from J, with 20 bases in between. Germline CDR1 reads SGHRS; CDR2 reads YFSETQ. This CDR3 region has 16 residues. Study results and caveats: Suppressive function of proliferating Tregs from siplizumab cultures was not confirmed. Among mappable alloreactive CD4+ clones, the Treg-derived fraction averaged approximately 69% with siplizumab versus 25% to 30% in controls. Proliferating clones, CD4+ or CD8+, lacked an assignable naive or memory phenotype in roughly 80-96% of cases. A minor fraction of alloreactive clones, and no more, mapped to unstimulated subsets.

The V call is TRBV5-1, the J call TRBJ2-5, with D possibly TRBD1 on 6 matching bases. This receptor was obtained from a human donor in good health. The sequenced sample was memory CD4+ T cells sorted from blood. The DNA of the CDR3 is TGCGCCAGCAGCTCCGGCGGCCAGGGGCCCTCGGAGACCCAGTACTTC. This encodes CASSSGGQGPSETQYF.